This record looks at one T cell receptor beta chain sequence and its context. The target antigen is unknown. This CDR3 contains 13 residues. CDR1 DFQATT and CDR2 SNEGSKA come from the germline V gene (reference sequence). Trimming left V 5 bases short and J 4 bases short, with 11 bases between. This specimen comes from a study of identical twins. Study-level points and caveats: Memory repertoires showed no such pattern, whereas abundant cord blood beta clonotypes carried fewer insertions.

Each CDR3 protein gets one entry after TCRdb re-called the 5' RACE reads with MiXCR. The profile shows some 300,000 distinct CDR3 sequences, about 12% of them singletons. These data were also reused for a study on yellow fever vaccine responses in identical twins.

This receptor was taken from a woman aged 18-29 years in good health. This chain uses TRBV20-1 with TRBJ2-2; D unclear. Specimen: CD8+ T cells sorted from blood. CDR3: CSAVRPSTGELFF. DNA of the CDR3: TGCAGTGCTGTCCGACCTTCCACCGGGGAGCTGTTTTTT.